The 20 T cell receptor beta chains below all came from one sample that was sequenced in a study of blood T cell repertoires in COVID-19. This table comes from immunoSEQ multiplex PCR, and its TCRdb copy is limited to in-frame clones, with some not included. The data show 250,000 to 350,000 clones, approximately 86% seen once. The sequencing input was peripheral blood. The origin of the receptors is a man younger than 35 with active or convalescent COVID-19.

Only one count was recorded for this clone. The chain has TRBV28 and TRBJ1-4, with D possibly TRBD1 on 6 matching bases. Germline V CDR1 and CDR2: MDHEN, SYDVKM. Between the trimmed V and J ends, which lost 8 bases and 7 bases, there was a span of 20 bases. The CDR3 is 15 residues long. CDR3 residues: CASGPPDTGSEKLFF. Here the CDR3 DNA reads TGTGCCAGCGGCCCCCCCGACACAGGGAGTGAAAAACTGTTTTTT.

The V gene is TRBV6-6, the J gene TRBJ1-2; tentative D call: TRBD1 (6 bases). The CDR3 length is 15 residues. Germline V CDR1 and CDR2: MNHNY, SVGAGI (reference sequence). With 7 bases removed from V and 2 bases from J, the gap between germline ends came to 17 bases. This CDR3 is CASTAEDSANYGYTF. DNA of the CDR3: TGTGCCAGCACTGCGGAGGACAGCGCAAACTATGGCTACACCTTC.

This chain connects TRBV9 to TRBJ2-5, with D tentatively TRBD1 (6 bases). Germline values: CDR1 SGDLS, CDR2 YYNGEE. This CDR3 is 14 amino acids long. V gave up 6 bases and J gave up 4 bases, with 16 bases separating them. The CDR3 nucleotides read TGTGCCAGCACCCCCAGGGGACATGGAGAGACCCAGTACTTC. The encoded protein is CASTPRGHGETQYF.

This clone was picked up a small number of times. V is TRBV2 and J is TRBJ2-7; possible D gene TRBD2, 5 bases. The CDR3 has 11 residues. Per germline, CDR1 SNHLY and CDR2 FYNNEI. V shed 4 bases and J shed 6 bases, with 7 bases lying between them. The CDR3 sequence: CASSAAGEQYF. CDR3 coding DNA: TGTGCCAGCAGTGCTGCGGGCGAGCAGTACTTC. The whole variable domain, filled in from reference TRBV2 and TRBJ2-7, reads EPEVTQTPSHQVTQMGQEVILRCVPISNHLYFYWYRQILGQKVEFLVSFYNNEISEKSEIFDDQFSVERPDGSNFTLKIRSTKLEDSAMYFCASSAAGEQYFGPGTRLTVT.

This chain joins TRBV12-3 or TRBV12-4 and TRBJ2-2, with TRBD2 as a possible D gene (6 bases). The CDR3 length is 12 residues. The V end was cut by 8 bases, the J end by 6 bases, with 10 bases between. The CDR3 region has the DNA TGTGCCAGCTCCCCGGGGGCCGGGGAGCTGTTTTTT. Translated: CASSPGAGELFF.

V is TRBV28 and J is TRBJ2-7, with D perhaps matching TRBD2 (6 bases). Trimming took 5 bases from V and 2 from J, leaving 19 bases between them. The V gene's germline CDR1 is MDHEN and CDR2 SYDVKM. The CDR3 consists of 16 residues. The DNA of the CDR3 is TGTGCCAGCAGTGCGGAGAAGGCTCGGGAGACCTACGAGCAGTACTTC. This codes for CASSAEKARETYEQYF.

The rearrangement joins TRBV2 to TRBJ2-2; 12 bases match TRBD2. The germline gives CDR1 SNHLY, CDR2 FYNNEI. The J segment lost 4 bases and the V segment lost 3 bases, leaving 9 bases of the junction unmatched. The CDR3 totals 18 residues. The CDR3 loop is CASSEWSSGRGVTGELFF. The CDR3 DNA follows: TGTGCCAGCAGTGAGTGGTCTAGCGGGAGGGGCGTCACCGGGGAGCTGTTTTTT.

Only one count was recorded for this clone. The chain carries TRBV19 and TRBJ1-2; D not certain. Between the trimmed V and J ends, which lost 6 bases and 10 bases, there was a span of 18 bases. Looked up from germline, CDR1 is LNHDA and CDR2 is SQIVND (reference sequence). This CDR3 has 13 residues. The CDR3: CASSRSWVEDYTF. Written as DNA, the CDR3 is TGTGCCAGTAGCCGTTCCTGGGTCGAGGACTACACCTTC.

This clone was seen more than once but under ten times. The chain is built from TRBV21-1 and TRBJ1-5; no check of the table's D call, TRBD1, against the DNA was made. TRBV21-1 is termed a pseudogene. The length of the CDR3 is 16 residues. CDR3 protein: CASRRSLGQPNQPQHF. CDR3 bases: TGTGCCAGCAGGCGTTCGCTAGGACAGCCGAATCAGCCCCAGCATTTT.

This chain joins TRBV11-2 and TRBJ1-3, with D tentatively TRBD1 (5 bases). The CDR3 contains 15 residues. The V end was cut by 1 base, the J end by 4 bases, with 11 bases between. CDR1 SGHAT and CDR2 FQNNGV come from the germline V gene. The CDR3 is CASSLVPGRGNTIYF. DNA of the CDR3: TGTGCCAGCAGCTTAGTCCCAGGGCGCGGAAACACCATATATTTT.

This clone showed up just a few times. At the DNA level, this CDR3 is encoded by other sequences in the same sample as well. The chain combines TRBV7-3 with TRBJ2-1, with D possibly matching TRBD1 (6 bases). The CDR3 length is 15 residues. The V end lost 5 bases, the J end lost 1 base, and 12 bases lay between the germline ends. Germline V gene lookup returns CDR1 SGHTA and CDR2 FQGTGA. This chain's CDR3 is CASSPLGGSYNEQFF. Written as DNA, the CDR3 is TGTGCCAGCAGCCCGTTAGGGGGTTCCTACAATGAGCAGTTCTTC. The full variable domain, its missing parts supplied by reference TRBV7-3 and TRBJ2-1, is GAGVSQTPSNKVTEKGKYVELRCDPISGHTALYWYRQSLGQGPEFLIYFQGTGAADDSGLPNDRFFAVRPEGSVSTLKIQRTERGDSAVYLCASSPLGGSYNEQFFGPGTRLTVL.

This chain joins TRBV27 and TRBJ2-7; D unresolved. The germline gives CDR1 MNHEY, CDR2 SMNVEV (reference sequence). Trimming removed 3 bases at V and 3 bases at J, with 9 bases between. The CDR3 runs to 13 residues. The CDR3 nucleotides are TGTGCCAGCAGTTTTCGGTTTAACTACGAGCAGTACTTC. Amino acids: CASSFRFNYEQYF.

V usage is TRBV4-1 and J usage is TRBJ2-1; 8 bases align to TRBD2. CDR3 length: 15 amino acids. CDR1 and CDR2 from the germline V gene are MGHRA and YSYEKL. The V gene end was trimmed by 5 bases and the J gene end by 4 bases; junction bases not matched to a gene: 7. DNA of the CDR3: TGCGCCAGCAGCTGGGGGCGGGGGGATTACAATGAGCAGTTCTTC. Its protein is CASSWGRGDYNEQFF.

This clone has just one count. The chain couples TRBV28 to TRBJ2-7; tentatively, D is TRBD2 (5 bases). V was clipped by 5 bases and J by 9 bases, with 29 bases between them. Germline V gene sequence: CDR1 MDHEN, CDR2 SYDVKM. This CDR3 is 17 amino acids long. CDR3 sequence (DNA): TGTGCCAGCAGTCCCCCCCGGGGTTACGGCCCGTTCATAGGGCAGTACTTC. It is translated as CASSPPRGYGPFIGQYF.

The chain carries TRBV5-1 and TRBJ1-2, with D possibly being TRBD1 (6 bases). Between the trimmed V and J ends, which lost 3 bases and 8 bases, there was a span of 17 bases. This CDR3 is 14 amino acids long. The V gene's germline CDR1 is SGHRS and CDR2 YFSETQ. Here the CDR3 DNA reads TGCGCCAGCAGCTCAGGACAGCCCGGGGAGGGCTACACCTTC. Translated, it gives CASSSGQPGEGYTF.

The chain uses TRBV5-1 and TRBJ1-2, with TRBD1 matching over 7 bases. J was trimmed by 4 bases and V by 0 bases; bases with no gene match: 6. The CDR3 has 15 residues. Germline V gene lookup returns CDR1 SGHRS and CDR2 YFSETQ. The CDR3 bases are TGCGCCAGCAGCTTGGACGGGACAGTAACCTATGGCTACACCTTC. This translates into CASSLDGTVTYGYTF. The full variable domain, rest sourced from reference TRBV5-1 and TRBJ1-2, is KAGVTQTPRYLIKTRGQQVTLSCSPISGHRSVSWYQQTPGQGLQFLFEYFSETQRNKGNFPGRFSGRQFSNSRSEMNVSTLELGDSALYLCASSLDGTVTYGYTFGSGTRLTVV.

J is TRBJ1-6 and V is TRBV7-2; D is possibly TRBD1 (5 bases). Germline loops: CDR1 SGHTA, CDR2 FQGNSA. The CDR3 loop spans 17 amino acids. The V end was cut by 1 base, the J end by 8 bases, with 18 bases between. For the CDR3, the DNA is TGTGCCAGCAGCTTAGAGAGGACACGGGGGGTTCATTCACCCCTCCACTTT. Residues: CASSLERTRGVHSPLHF.

This sequence joins TRBV9 and TRBJ2-3; TRBD2 aligns across 8 bases. V lost 0 bases and J lost 5; bases outside the gene matches: 5. CDR1 is SGDLS and CDR2 is YYNGEE in the germline V gene. The CDR3 runs 15 residues. This CDR3 is CASSVAGGQLDTQYF. Here the CDR3 DNA reads TGTGCCAGCAGCGTAGCGGGGGGGCAATTAGATACGCAGTATTTT.

The rearrangement links TRBV7-9 to TRBJ2-7; possible D gene TRBD2, 6 bases. Germline V gene data show CDR1 as SEHNR and CDR2 as FQNEAQ (reference sequence). The CDR3 is 16 residues long. The V end lost 5 bases, the J end lost 0 bases, and 17 bases lay between the germline ends. CDR3 in amino acids: CASSANRIGGSYEQYF. The CDR3 nucleotides read TGTGCCAGCAGCGCCAACAGGATCGGGGGCTCCTACGAGCAGTACTTC.

The chain joins TRBV19 to TRBJ2-1, with a tentative D call TRBD2 (6 bases). CDR1 and CDR2 (germline): LNHDA, SQIVND (reference sequence). V shed 5 bases and J shed 6 bases, with 17 bases lying between them. This CDR3 region has 15 residues. The CDR3 bases are TGTGCCAGTAGTGATCTACCCGGGACTCCCAATGAGCAGTTCTTC. As protein: CASSDLPGTPNEQFF.